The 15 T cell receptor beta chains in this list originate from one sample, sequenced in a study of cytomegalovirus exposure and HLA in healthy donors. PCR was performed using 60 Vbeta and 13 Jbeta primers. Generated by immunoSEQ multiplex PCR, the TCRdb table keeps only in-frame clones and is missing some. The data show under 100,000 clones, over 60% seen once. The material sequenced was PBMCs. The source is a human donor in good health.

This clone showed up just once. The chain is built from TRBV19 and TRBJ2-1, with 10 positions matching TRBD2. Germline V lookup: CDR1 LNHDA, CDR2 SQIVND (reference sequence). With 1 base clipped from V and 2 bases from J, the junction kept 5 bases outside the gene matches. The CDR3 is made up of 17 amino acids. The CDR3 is CASSIGSGRAAYNEQFF. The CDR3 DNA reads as TGTGCCAGTAGTATAGGCAGCGGGAGGGCAGCCTACAATGAGCAGTTCTTC.

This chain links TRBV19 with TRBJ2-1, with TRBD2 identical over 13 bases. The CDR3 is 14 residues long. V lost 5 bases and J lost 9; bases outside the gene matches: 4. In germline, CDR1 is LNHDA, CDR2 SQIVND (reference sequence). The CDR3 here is CASSPTSGGSEQFF. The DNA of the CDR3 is TGTGCCAGTAGTCCGACTAGCGGGGGGTCTGAGCAGTTCTTC.

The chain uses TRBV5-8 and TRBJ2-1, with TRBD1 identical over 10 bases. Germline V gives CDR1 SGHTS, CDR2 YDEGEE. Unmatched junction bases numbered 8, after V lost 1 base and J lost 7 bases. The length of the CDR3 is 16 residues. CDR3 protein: CASSLRGQGVNNEQFF. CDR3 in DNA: TGTGCCAGCAGCTTGCGCGGACAGGGGGTAAATAATGAGCAGTTCTTC.

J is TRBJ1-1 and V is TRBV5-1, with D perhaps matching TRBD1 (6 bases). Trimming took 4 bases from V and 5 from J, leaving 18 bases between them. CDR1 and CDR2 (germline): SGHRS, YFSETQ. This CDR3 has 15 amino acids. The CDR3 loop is CASSPEATGPTEAFF. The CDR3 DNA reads TGCGCCAGCAGCCCCGAGGCCACAGGGCCTACTGAAGCTTTCTTT.

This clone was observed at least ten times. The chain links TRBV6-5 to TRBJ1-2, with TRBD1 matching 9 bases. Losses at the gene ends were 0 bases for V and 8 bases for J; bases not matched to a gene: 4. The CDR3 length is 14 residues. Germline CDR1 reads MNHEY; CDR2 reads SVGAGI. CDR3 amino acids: CASSYSGQGPGYTF. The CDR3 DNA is TGTGCCAGCAGTTACTCAGGACAGGGGCCGGGCTACACCTTC.

The CDR3: CASSDSGATNEKLFF. In DNA form, the CDR3 reads TGTGCCAGCAGTGATTCGGGGGCAACTAATGAAAAACTGTTTTTT. The rearrangement joins TRBV2 to TRBJ1-4, with D perhaps matching TRBD1 (5 bases). V was clipped by 3 bases and J by 0 bases, with 8 bases between them. The CDR3 is made up of 15 amino acids. In germline, CDR1 is SNHLY, CDR2 FYNNEI. The complete variable domain, with remaining parts taken from reference TRBV2 and TRBJ1-4, reads EPEVTQTPSHQVTQMGQEVILRCVPISNHLYFYWYRQILGQKVEFLVSFYNNEISEKSEIFDDQFSVERPDGSNFTLKIRSTKLEDSAMYFCASSDSGATNEKLFFGSGTQLSVL.

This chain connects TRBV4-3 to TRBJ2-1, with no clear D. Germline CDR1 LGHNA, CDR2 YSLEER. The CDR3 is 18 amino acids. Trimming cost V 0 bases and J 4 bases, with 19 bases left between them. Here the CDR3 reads CASSQELPLTHPYNEQFF. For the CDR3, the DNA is TGCGCCAGCAGCCAAGAACTCCCCCTTACCCATCCTTACAATGAGCAGTTCTTC.

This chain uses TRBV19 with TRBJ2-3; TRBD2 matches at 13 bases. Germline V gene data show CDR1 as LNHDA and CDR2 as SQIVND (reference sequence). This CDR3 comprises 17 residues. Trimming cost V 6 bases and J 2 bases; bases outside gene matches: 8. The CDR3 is CASSTGTSGANTDTQYF. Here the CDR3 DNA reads TGTGCCAGTAGCACCGGGACTAGCGGGGCCAACACAGATACGCAGTATTTT.

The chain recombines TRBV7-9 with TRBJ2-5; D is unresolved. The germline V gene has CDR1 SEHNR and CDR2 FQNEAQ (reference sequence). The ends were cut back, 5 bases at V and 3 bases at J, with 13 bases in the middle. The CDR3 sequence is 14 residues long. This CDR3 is CASSRGSEKETQYF. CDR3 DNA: TGTGCCAGCAGCCGCGGCAGCGAGAAAGAGACCCAGTACTTC. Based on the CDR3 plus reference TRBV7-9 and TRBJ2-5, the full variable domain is DTGVSQNPRHKITKRGQNVTFRCDPISEHNRLYWYRQTLGQGPEFLTYFQNEAQLEKSRLLSDRFSAERPKGSFSTLEIQRTEQGDSAMYLCASSRGSEKETQYFGPGTRLLVL.

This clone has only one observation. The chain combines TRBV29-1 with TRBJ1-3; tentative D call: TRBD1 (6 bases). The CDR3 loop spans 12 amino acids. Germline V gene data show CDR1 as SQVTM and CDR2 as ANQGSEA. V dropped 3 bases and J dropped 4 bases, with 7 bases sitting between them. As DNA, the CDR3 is TGCAGCGTTGACAGGGGCGGAAACACCATATATTTT. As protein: CSVDRGGNTIYF.

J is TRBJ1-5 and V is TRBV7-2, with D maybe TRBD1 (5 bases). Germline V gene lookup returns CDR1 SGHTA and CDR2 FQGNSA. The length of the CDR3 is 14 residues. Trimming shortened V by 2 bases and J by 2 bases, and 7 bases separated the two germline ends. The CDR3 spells CASSLRRGNQPQHF. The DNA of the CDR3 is TGTGCCAGCAGCTTACGCAGGGGCAATCAGCCCCAGCATTTT. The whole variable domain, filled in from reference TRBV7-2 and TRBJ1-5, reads GAGVSQSPSNKVTEKGKDVELRCDPISGHTALYWYRQSLGQGLEFLIYFQGNSAPDKSGLPSDRFSAERTGGSVSTLTIQRTQQEDSAVYLCASSLRRGNQPQHFGDGTRLSIL.

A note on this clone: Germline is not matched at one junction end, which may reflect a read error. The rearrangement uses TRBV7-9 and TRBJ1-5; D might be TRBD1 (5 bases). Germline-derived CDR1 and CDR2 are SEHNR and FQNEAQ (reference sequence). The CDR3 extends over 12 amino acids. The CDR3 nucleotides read TGTTCCAGCAGCTTAGTGACGGGGGCCCAGCATTTT. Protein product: CSSSLVTGAQHF.

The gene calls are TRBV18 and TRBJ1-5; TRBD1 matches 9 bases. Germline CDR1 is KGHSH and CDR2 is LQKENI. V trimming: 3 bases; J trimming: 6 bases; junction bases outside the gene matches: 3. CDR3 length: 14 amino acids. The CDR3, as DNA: TGTGCCAGCTCACCCGACAGGGGGGTTCAGCCCCAGCATTTT. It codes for CASSPDRGVQPQHF.

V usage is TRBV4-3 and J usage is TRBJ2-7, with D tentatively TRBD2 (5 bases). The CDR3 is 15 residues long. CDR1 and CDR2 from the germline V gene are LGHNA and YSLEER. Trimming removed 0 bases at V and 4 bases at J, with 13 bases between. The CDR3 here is CASSQEGGGLYEQYF. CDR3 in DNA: TGCGCCAGCAGCCAAGAGGGCGGAGGATTGTACGAGCAGTACTTC.

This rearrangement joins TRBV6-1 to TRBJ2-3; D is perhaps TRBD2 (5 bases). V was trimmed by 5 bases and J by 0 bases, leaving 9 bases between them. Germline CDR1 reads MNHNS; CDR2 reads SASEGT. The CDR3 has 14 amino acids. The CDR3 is CASSRDFSTDTQYF. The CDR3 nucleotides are TGTGCCAGCAGTCGGGATTTTAGCACAGATACGCAGTATTTT.